These T cell receptor beta chains were read from a single sample in a study of response to subunit inactivated influenza vaccine. TCRdb re-analysed the RT-PCR reads in MiXCR, keeping a single row per CDR3 protein. There are roughly 670,000 distinct CDR3 sequences in the sample; around 15% occur only once, and approximately 7.6% lies in the top ten. Material: PBMCs from blood, obtained about 14 days before vaccination. The source is a man aged 45-60 years who received an inactivated influenza vaccine. The CDR3 runs from the conserved cysteine through the conserved F or W. A D gene is named only where the DNA matches it firmly. Size tells how often a clone was seen (once, few, many) or the class of an expanded clone, and some rows leave it out.

TRBV7-3	few	TRBD2	TRBJ2-1	TGTGCCAGCAGCTTTGCCCCGGGACTAGCGGGAGATTTCAATGAGCAGTTCTTC	CASSFAPGLAGDFNEQFF
TRBV6-4	.	.	TRBJ2-7	TGTGCCAGCAGTGAGAGCTCAGGGGGGAGCTACGAGCAGTACTTC	CASSESSGGSYEQYF
TRBV15	few	TRBD1	TRBJ2-5	TGTGCCACCAGCAGAGGAGCATCTGCAGGGGGAGAGACCCAGTACTTC	CATSRGASAGGETQYF
TRBV7-2	few	TRBD2	TRBJ2-7	TGTGCCAGCAGCCAAAGACTAGCGGGGGGCCCCGAGCAGTACTTC	CASSQRLAGGPEQYF
TRBV20-1	few	TRBD2	TRBJ2-7	TGCAGTGCTAGACGGCTAGCGGGACCCTACGAGCAGTACTTC	CSARRLAGPYEQYF
TRBV12-3/TRBV12-4	few	TRBD2	TRBJ2-7	TGTGCCAGCAGGATCGGGACTAGCGGGGCCTACGAGCAGTACTTC	CASRIGTSGAYEQYF
TRBV28	few	TRBD1	TRBJ2-2	TGTGCCAGCAGTTTACCGGGCAGGGGGCTAAAAACCGGGGAGCTGTTTTTT	CASSLPGRGLKTGELFF
TRBV2	.	.	TRBJ2-3	TGTGCCAGCAGTCACACCTGGGATACGCAGTATTTT	CASSHTWDTQYF
TRBV27	.	.	TRBJ1-1	TGTGCCAGCAGTTCTCCGGGGGGGAACACTGAAGCTTTCTTT	CASSSPGGNTEAFF
TRBV12-3/TRBV12-4	few	.	TRBJ1-1	TGTGCCAGCTCCCCGGCGGCGATGAACACTGAAGCTTTCTTT	CASSPAAMNTEAFF
TRBV5-8	few	TRBD2	TRBJ2-7	TGTGCCAGCAGTCGGGGGGATTTTTCCTACGAGCAGTACTTC	CASSRGDFSYEQYF
TRBV20-1	few	TRBD1	TRBJ2-7	TGCAGTGCGCCGGGACAGGGAAACTACGAGCAGTACTTC	CSAPGQGNYEQYF
TRBV6-2/TRBV6-3	.	TRBD1	TRBJ1-2	TGTGCCAGCAGGACCAGAGACAGGGCCGACTATGGCTACACCTTC	CASRTRDRADYGYTF
TRBV6-2/TRBV6-3	few	.	TRBJ2-7	TGTGCCAGCTGTTCCGGGGCTAGCAGCACCTACGAGCAGTACTTC	CASCSGASSTYEQYF
TRBV6-1	many	.	TRBJ2-3	TGTGCCAGCACCAAGAGCAGGGGCACAGATACGCAGTATTTT	CASTKSRGTDTQYF
TRBV6-2/TRBV6-3	few	TRBD2	TRBJ2-7	TGTGCCAGCAGTTACTGGGGACTAGCGGGCTACGAGCAGTACTTC	CASSYWGLAGYEQYF
TRBV6-6	.	TRBD1	TRBJ1-5	TGTGCCAGCAGACACGACAGGGCTCAGCCCCAGCATTTT	CASRHDRAQPQHF
TRBV5-1	few	TRBD2	TRBJ2-5	TGCGCCAGCAGCTTGGAAGCTAGCGGGAGCGGAGAGACCCAGTACTTC	CASSLEASGSGETQYF
TRBV29-1	few	.	TRBJ2-5	TGCACCGTGGGCCAGGGAAAAGAGACCCAGTACTTC	CTVGQGKETQYF
TRBV29-1	.	.	TRBJ2-7	TGCAGCGTTCTACAAGCCTACGAGCAGTACTTC	CSVLQAYEQYF
TRBV5-1	few	.	TRBJ2-2	TGCGCCAGCAGAGCAGGCGAACTTTCGGGGGAGCTGTTTTTT	CASRAGELSGELFF
TRBV4-2	many	TRBD1	TRBJ2-5	TGTGCCAGCAGCCAAGGAACAGGGGACCGGGAGACCCAGTACTTC	CASSQGTGDRETQYF
TRBV7-7	.	.	TRBJ2-7	TGTGCCAGCAGCGGGGGGCCAGGGGCTTCCTACGAGCAGTACTTC	CASSGGPGASYEQYF
TRBV5-1	.	.	TRBJ2-1	TGCGCCAGCAGCTTGCCCCCCGGTCCGCAGTTCTTC	CASSLPPGPQFF